This paragraph reports one TCR beta chain. The target antigen is unknown. The record originates from a study of vaccination and CD4 T cells after COVID-19. An Oncomine TCR Beta short-read assay was used to sequence the DNA from cultured CD4+ T cells. TCRdb reprocessed the PCR reads via MiXCR and lists one record per CDR3 protein. The sample has 12,000 or so distinct CDR3 sequences, around 50% seen once. The treatment is: roughly ten-day PBMC culture with coronavirus spike peptide pools or control peptides (ViraFEST assay). First, ViraFEST expanded antigen-specific T cells with peptide pools, and next it sequenced the TCRs. Positive PCR dates ranged from March to December 2020; these dates predated US Alpha, Beta and Delta variants. The clonotype originates from a human donor with COVID-19. The starting material was cultured CD4+ T cells from blood, obtained after SARS-CoV-2 vaccination.

CDR3 sequence reads: CAWRGARGPSNQPQHF. The CDR3 DNA follows: TGTGCCTGGAGGGGGGCCAGGGGGCCTAGCAATCAGCCCCAGCATTTT. The chain recombines TRBV30 with TRBJ1-5, with 8 bases aligning to TRBD1. The germline V gene encodes CDR1 GTSNPN and CDR2 SVGIG (reference sequence). The V gene end was trimmed by 3 bases and the J gene end by 0 bases; junction bases not matched to a gene: 7. CDR3 size: 16 residues.